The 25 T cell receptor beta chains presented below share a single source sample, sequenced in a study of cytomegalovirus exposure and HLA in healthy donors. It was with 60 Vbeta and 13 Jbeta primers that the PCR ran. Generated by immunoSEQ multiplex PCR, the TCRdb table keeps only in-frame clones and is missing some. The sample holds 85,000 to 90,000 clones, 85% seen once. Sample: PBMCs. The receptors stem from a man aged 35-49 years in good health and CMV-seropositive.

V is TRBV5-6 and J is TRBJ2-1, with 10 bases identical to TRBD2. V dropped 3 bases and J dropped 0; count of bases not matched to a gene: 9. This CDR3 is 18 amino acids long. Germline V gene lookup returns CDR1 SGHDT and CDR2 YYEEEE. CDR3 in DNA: TGTGCCAGCAGCTCCACAGGGAGCGGGAGGGCCTCCTACAATGAGCAGTTCTTC. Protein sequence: CASSSTGSGRASYNEQFF.

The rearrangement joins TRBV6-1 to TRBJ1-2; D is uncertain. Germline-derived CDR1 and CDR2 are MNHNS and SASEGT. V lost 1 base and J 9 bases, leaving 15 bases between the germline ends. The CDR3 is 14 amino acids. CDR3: CASSEGRRFQSYTF. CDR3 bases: TGTGCCAGCAGTGAAGGGAGGAGATTCCAGAGCTACACCTTC.

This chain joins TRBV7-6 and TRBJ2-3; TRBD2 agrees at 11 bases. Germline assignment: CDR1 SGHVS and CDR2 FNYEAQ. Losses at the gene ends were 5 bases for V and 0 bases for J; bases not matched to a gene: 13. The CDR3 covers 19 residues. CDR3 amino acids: CASSLRGLAEVTSTDTQYF. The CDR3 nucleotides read TGTGCCAGCAGCCTTAGGGGACTAGCGGAAGTAACTAGCACAGATACGCAGTATTTT. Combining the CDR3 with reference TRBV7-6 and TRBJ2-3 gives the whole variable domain GAGVSQSPRYKVTKRGQDVALRCDPISGHVSLYWYRQALGQGPEFLTYFNYEAQQDKSGLPNDRFSAERPEGSISTLTIQRTEQRDSAMYRCASSLRGLAEVTSTDTQYFGPGTRLTVL.

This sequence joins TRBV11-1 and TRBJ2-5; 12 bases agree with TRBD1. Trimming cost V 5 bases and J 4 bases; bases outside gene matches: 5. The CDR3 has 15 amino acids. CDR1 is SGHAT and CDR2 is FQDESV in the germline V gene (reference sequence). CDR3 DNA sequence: TGTGCCAGCAGCGTCGGGACAGGGGGCGGAGAGACCCAGTACTTC. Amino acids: CASSVGTGGGETQYF.

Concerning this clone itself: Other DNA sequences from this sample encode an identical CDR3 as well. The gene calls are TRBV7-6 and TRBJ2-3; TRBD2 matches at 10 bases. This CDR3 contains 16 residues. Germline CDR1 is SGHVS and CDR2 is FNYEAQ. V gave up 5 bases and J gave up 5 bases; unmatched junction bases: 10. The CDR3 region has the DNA TGTGCCAGCAGCCAAATCCTAGCGGGAGTTATAGATACGCAGTATTTT. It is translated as CASSQILAGVIDTQYF. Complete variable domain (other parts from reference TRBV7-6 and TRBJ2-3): GAGVSQSPRYKVTKRGQDVALRCDPISGHVSLYWYRQALGQGPEFLTYFNYEAQQDKSGLPNDRFSAERPEGSISTLTIQRTEQRDSAMYRCASSQILAGVIDTQYFGPGTRLTVL.

This chain's CDR3 is CASADGWASGGLSYEQYF. The CDR3 DNA sequence: TGTGCTAGTGCCGATGGGTGGGCTAGCGGGGGCCTCTCCTACGAGCAGTACTTC. The chain joins TRBV12-5 to TRBJ2-7; TRBD2 matches 10 bases. This CDR3 contains 18 residues. Trimming at V came to 7 bases and at J to 0 bases, leaving 15 bases not matched to a gene. Germline-derived CDR1 and CDR2 are LGHNT and FRNRAP.

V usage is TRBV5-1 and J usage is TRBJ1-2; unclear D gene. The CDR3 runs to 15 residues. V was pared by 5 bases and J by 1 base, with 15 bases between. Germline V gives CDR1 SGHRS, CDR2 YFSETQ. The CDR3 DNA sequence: TGCGCCAGCAGGCGAGATTTGGCGGGTAACTATGGCTACACCTTC. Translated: CASRRDLAGNYGYTF.

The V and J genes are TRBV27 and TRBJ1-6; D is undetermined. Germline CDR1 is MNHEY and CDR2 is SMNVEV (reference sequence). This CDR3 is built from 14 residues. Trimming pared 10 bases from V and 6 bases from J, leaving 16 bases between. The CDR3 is CATRGVGINSPLHF. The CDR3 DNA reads TGTGCCACCCGGGGTGTGGGGATTAATTCACCCCTCCACTTT.

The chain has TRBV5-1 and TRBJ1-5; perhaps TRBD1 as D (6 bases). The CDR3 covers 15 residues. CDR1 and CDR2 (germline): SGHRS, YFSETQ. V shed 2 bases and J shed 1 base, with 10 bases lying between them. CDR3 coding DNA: TGCGCCAGCAGCTTAGGGGGGGCGAGCAATCAGCCCCAGCATTTT. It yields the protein CASSLGGASNQPQHF.

The CDR3 sequence: CASSSAGDTDTQHF. CDR3 DNA sequence: TGTGCCAGCAGCTCCGCCGGGGACACAGATACGCAGCATTTT. The chain has TRBV11-3 and TRBJ2-3, with D possibly being TRBD1 (6 bases). Near its end, the DNA agrees better with TRBJ1-5, so the J call may be wrong. This CDR3 spans 14 amino acids. Germline-derived CDR1 and CDR2 are SGHNT and YENEEA.

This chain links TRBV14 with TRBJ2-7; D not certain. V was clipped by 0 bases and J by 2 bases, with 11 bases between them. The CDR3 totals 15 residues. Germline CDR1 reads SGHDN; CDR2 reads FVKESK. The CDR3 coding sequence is TGTGCCAGCAGCCAAGAGTCCGGAGAGCCCTACGAGCAGTACTTC. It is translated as CASSQESGEPYEQYF.

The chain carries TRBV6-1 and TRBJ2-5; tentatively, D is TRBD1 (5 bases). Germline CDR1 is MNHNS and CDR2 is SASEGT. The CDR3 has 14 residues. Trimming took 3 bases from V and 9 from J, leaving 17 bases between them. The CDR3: CASSEGDSRVAQYF. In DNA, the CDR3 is TGTGCCAGCAGTGAGGGTGACAGCCGGGTGGCCCAGTACTTC.

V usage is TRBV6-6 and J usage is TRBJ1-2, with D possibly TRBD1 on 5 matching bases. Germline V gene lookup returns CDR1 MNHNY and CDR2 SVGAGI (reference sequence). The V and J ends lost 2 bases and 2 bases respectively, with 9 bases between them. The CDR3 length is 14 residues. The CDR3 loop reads CASSYKGLNYGYTF. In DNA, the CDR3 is TGTGCCAGCAGTTACAAGGGGCTGAACTATGGCTACACCTTC.

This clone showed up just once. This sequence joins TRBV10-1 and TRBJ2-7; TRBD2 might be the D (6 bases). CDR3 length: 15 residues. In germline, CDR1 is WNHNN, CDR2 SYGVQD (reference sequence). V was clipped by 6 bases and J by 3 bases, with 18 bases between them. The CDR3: CASRVGRRIYYEQYF. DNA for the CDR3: TGCGCCAGCAGGGTGGGGAGGAGGATTTACTACGAGCAGTACTTC.

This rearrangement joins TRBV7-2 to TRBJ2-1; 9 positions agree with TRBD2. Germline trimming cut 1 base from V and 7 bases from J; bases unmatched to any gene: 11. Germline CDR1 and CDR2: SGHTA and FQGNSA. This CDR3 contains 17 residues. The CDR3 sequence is CASSLGLAGGPQNEQFF. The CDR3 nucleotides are TGTGCCAGCAGCTTAGGTCTGGCGGGGGGGCCTCAGAATGAGCAGTTCTTC.

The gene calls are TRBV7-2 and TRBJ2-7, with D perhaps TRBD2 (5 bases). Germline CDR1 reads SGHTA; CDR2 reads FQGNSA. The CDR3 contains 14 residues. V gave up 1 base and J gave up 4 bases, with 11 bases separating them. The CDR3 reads CASSLGGKQYEQYF. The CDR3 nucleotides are TGTGCCAGCAGCTTAGGAGGGAAACAATACGAGCAGTACTTC.

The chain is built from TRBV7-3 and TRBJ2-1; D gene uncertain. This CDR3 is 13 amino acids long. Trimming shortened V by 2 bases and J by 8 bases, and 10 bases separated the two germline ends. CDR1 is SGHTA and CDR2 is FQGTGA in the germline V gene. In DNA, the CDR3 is TGTGCCAGCAGCTTAGGGTCGGAGTATGAGCAGTTCTTC. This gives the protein CASSLGSEYEQFF.

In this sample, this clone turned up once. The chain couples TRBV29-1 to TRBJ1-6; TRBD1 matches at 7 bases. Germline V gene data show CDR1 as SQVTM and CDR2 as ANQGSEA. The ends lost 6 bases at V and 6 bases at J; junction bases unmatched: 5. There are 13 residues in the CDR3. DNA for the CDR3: TGCAGCGTCCGACAGGGATTTAATTCACCCCTCCACTTT. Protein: CSVRQGFNSPLHF.

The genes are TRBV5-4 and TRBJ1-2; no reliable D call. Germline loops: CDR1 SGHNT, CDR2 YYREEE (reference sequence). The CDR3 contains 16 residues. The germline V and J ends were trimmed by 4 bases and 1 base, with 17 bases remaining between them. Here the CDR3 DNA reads TGTGCCAGCAGCACCTTAGGACTGAATCGTAACTATGGCTACACCTTC. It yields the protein CASSTLGLNRNYGYTF.

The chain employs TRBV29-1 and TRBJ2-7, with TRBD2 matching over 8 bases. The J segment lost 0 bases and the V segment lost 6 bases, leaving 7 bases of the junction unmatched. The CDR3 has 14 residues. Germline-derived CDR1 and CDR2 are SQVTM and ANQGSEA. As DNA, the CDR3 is TGCAGCGTACGACTAGCGCCAAGCTCCTACGAGCAGTACTTC. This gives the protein CSVRLAPSSYEQYF.

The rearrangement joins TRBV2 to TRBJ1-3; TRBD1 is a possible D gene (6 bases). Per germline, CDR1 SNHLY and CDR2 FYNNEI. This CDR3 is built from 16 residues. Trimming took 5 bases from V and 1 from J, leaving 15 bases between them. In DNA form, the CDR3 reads TGTGCCAGCAGTCAACAGGGAAGCGGATCTGGAAACACCATATATTTT. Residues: CASSQQGSGSGNTIYF.

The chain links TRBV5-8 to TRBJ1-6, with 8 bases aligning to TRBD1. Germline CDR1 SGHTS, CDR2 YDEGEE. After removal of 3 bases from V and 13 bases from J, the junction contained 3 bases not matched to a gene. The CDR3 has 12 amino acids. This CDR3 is CASSSRTGPLHF. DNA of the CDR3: TGTGCCAGCAGCTCGAGGACAGGGCCCCTCCACTTT.

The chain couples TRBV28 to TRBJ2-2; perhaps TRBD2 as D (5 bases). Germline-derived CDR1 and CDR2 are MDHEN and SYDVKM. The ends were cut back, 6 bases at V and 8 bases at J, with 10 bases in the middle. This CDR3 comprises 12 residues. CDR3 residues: CASSGGLGELFF. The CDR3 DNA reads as TGTGCCAGCAGCGGAGGCCTGGGGGAGCTGTTTTTT.

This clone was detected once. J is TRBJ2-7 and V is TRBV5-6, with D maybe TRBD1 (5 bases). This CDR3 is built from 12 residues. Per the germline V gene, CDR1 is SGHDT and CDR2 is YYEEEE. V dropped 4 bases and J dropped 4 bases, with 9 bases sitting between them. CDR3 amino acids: CASSADRYEQYF. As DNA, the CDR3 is TGTGCCAGCAGCGCCGACAGATACGAGCAGTACTTC.

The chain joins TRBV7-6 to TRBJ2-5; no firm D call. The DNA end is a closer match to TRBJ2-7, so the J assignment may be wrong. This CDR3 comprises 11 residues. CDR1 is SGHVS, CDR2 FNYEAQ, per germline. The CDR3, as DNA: TGTGCCAGCAGCCTTAGAGGCGAGCAGTACTTC. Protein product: CASSLRGEQYF.